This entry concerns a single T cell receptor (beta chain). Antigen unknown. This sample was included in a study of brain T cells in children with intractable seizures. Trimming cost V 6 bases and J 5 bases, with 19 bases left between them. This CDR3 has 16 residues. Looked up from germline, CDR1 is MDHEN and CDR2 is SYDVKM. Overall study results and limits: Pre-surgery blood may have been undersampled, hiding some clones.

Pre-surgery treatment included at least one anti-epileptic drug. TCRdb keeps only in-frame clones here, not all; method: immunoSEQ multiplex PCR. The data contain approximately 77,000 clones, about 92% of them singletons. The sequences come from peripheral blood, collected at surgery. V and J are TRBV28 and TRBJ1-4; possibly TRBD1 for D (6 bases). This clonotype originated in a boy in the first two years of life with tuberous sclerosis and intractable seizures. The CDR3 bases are TGTGCCAGCAGCCGTAACAGGGCCCAAAGGAATGAAAAACTGTTTTTT. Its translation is CASSRNRAQRNEKLFF.